Below are 27 T cell receptor beta chains sequenced from a single sample in a study of blood T cells in healthy people across ages. Through a sample-barcoded 5' primer and a J-beta primer mix, a second PCR was run for about 7 to 12 cycles. Each CDR3 protein gets one entry after TCRdb re-called the 5' RACE reads with MiXCR. The sample lists roughly 800,000 distinct CDR3 sequences, nearly 60% seen once, with approximately 21% in the top ten. Material for sequencing was blood. Source of these receptors: a man aged 25-45 years in good health.

CDR3 nucleotides: TGTGCCAGCAGTGAAGGGGCAGCCTCTAACTATGGCTACACCTTC. This codes for CASSEGAASNYGYTF. The rearrangement links TRBV2 to TRBJ1-2; D not certain. The germline V gene has CDR1 SNHLY and CDR2 FYNNEI. The CDR3 contains 15 residues. V lost 1 base to trimming and J lost 0 bases, with 9 bases between them.

The V and J genes are TRBV5-4 and TRBJ1-1; D is uncertain. Trimming left V 0 bases short and J 5 bases short, with 8 bases between. The CDR3 is 13 amino acids. Germline V gene sequence: CDR1 SGHNT, CDR2 YYREEE (reference sequence). The CDR3 nucleotides read TGTGCCAGCAGCTTGGACAGATGGACTGAAGCTTTCTTT. Its protein is CASSLDRWTEAFF.

This sequence joins TRBV5-5 and TRBJ2-1; D is perhaps TRBD1 (7 bases). CDR3 length equals 15 residues. From germline, CDR1 is SGHKS and CDR2 YYEKEE (reference sequence). The V and J ends lost 4 bases and 3 bases respectively, with 14 bases between them. As DNA, the CDR3 is TGTGCCAGCAGCCCCGCGGGGACAGTCTACAATGAGCAGTTCTTC. This sequence encodes CASSPAGTVYNEQFF. Complete variable domain (other parts from reference TRBV5-5 and TRBJ2-1): DAGVTQSPTHLIKTRGQQVTLRCSPISGHKSVSWYQQVLGQGPQFIFQYYEKEERGRGNFPDRFSARQFPNYSSELNVNALLLGDSALYLCASSPAGTVYNEQFFGPGTRLTVL.

The chain links TRBV7-9 to TRBJ1-2, with D uncertain. This CDR3 has 11 residues. Germline CDR1 reads SEHNR; CDR2 reads FQNEAQ (reference sequence). V shed 8 bases and J shed 4 bases, with 8 bases lying between them. CDR3 sequence (DNA): TGTGCCAGCGAAATGGGCTATGGCTACACCTTC. It is translated as CASEMGYGYTF.

This clonotype was seen only a few times. The chain joins TRBV20-1 to TRBJ2-1; TRBD1 matches at 9 bases. With 0 bases clipped from V and 11 bases from J, the junction kept 14 bases outside the gene matches. The germline gives CDR1 DFQATT, CDR2 SNEGSKA (reference sequence). The CDR3 is 16 amino acids. The CDR3, as DNA: TGCAGTGCTAGAGATCGTCGCGGACAGGGGCCAGAAAAGCAGTTCTTC. This sequence encodes CSARDRRGQGPEKQFF.

The chain combines TRBV30 with TRBJ2-4; tentative D call: TRBD2 (6 bases). Matching the DNA end better, TRBJ2-7 makes the J call doubtful. The V gene's germline CDR1 is GTSNPN and CDR2 SVGIG (reference sequence). This CDR3 is built from 13 residues. The CDR3 bases are TGTGCCTGGAGTCGCGGCGGGGCCTACGAGCAGTACTTC. Protein sequence: CAWSRGGAYEQYF.

The chain joins TRBV12-5 to TRBJ2-5; 7 positions match TRBD1. The V and J ends lost 5 bases and 0 bases, in that order; junction bases with no gene match: 18. Germline CDR1 is LGHNT and CDR2 is FRNRAP. This CDR3 comprises 19 residues. The chain's CDR3 is CASGPQEFPGQTYQETQYF. The CDR3 region has the DNA TGTGCTAGTGGTCCCCAGGAATTCCCGGGACAGACGTACCAAGAGACCCAGTACTTC.

This chain joins TRBV27 and TRBJ2-1, with D perhaps given as TRBD1 or TRBD2 (5 bases each). CDR1 and CDR2 from the germline V gene are MNHEY and SMNVEV (reference sequence). The CDR3 loop spans 13 amino acids. V lost 6 bases to trimming and J lost 5 bases, with 11 bases between them. This CDR3 reads CASREGIDNEQFF. CDR3 sequence (DNA): TGTGCCAGCAGAGAGGGGATCGACAATGAGCAGTTCTTC.

The chain uses TRBV6-1 and TRBJ2-7; D not certain. V lost 2 bases and J 2 bases, leaving 13 bases between the germline ends. The CDR3 contains 15 residues. Germline assignment: CDR1 MNHNS and CDR2 SASEGT. CDR3: CASSEIRLQTYEQYF. The CDR3 coding sequence is TGTGCCAGCAGTGAAATTAGACTGCAGACCTACGAGCAGTACTTC.

This rearrangement joins TRBV6-6 to TRBJ2-5, with TRBD1 matching over 7 bases. The CDR3 totals 14 residues. The V and J ends lost 4 bases and 5 bases, in that order; junction bases with no gene match: 7. The V gene's germline CDR1 is MNHNY and CDR2 SVGAGI (reference sequence). The DNA for the CDR3 is TGTGCCAGCAGTTTCGGACAGGTCGGGGAGACCCAGTACTTC. It yields the protein CASSFGQVGETQYF.

This clonotype was detected only once. The CDR3 loop is CASSLDHRGLGEQYF. The CDR3 nucleotides read TGTGCCAGCAGCTTAGACCACAGGGGGCTAGGGGAGCAGTACTTC. This sequence joins TRBV7-2 and TRBJ2-7; 9 nucleotides line up with TRBD1. V dropped 1 base and J dropped 7; count of bases not matched to a gene: 8. Germline-derived CDR1 and CDR2 are SGHTA and FQGNSA. The CDR3 covers 15 residues.

The gene calls are TRBV2 and TRBJ2-7; 9 bases line up with TRBD1. V lost 9 bases and J lost 7; bases outside the gene matches: 16. This CDR3 is built from 15 residues. In germline, CDR1 is SNHLY, CDR2 FYNNEI. The CDR3 DNA sequence: TGTGCCAGAAACTCCGGGACAGGGACTGGGGAGGAGCAGTACTTC. It yields the protein CARNSGTGTGEEQYF.

A few counts support this clonotype. DNA for the CDR3: TGTGCCAGCAGTTTAGGTGGGGGAAACATTCAGTACTTC. Encoded protein: CASSLGGGNIQYF. The chain uses TRBV12-3 or TRBV12-4 and TRBJ2-4; either TRBD1 or TRBD2 may supply D (5 bases each). V lost 1 base, J lost 6 bases, and 7 bases lay in between. The CDR3 consists of 13 residues.

The chain's CDR3 is CSARGEDRTYGYTF. The DNA of the CDR3 is TGCAGTGCGCGGGGGGAAGACAGAACCTATGGCTACACCTTC. The chain has TRBV20-1 and TRBJ1-2; possible D gene TRBD1, 5 bases. The V gene's germline CDR1 is DFQATT and CDR2 SNEGSKA (reference sequence). V was shortened by 6 bases and J by 4 bases, with 18 bases between the two germline ends. This CDR3 region has 14 residues.

This clonotype showed up just a few times. V gene TRBV5-1 combines with J gene TRBJ2-4; D may match TRBD1 or TRBD2 (5 bases each). The germline CDR1 and CDR2 sequences are SGHRS and YFSETQ. The V gene lost 4 bases and the J gene lost 0 bases, with 8 bases spanning the gap. There are 14 residues in the CDR3. Here the CDR3 DNA reads TGCGCCAGCAGCCCAGGGACAGCCAAAAACATTCAGTACTTC. Translating gives CASSPGTAKNIQYF. The full variable domain, completed using reference TRBV5-1 and TRBJ2-4, is KAGVTQTPRYLIKTRGQQVTLSCSPISGHRSVSWYQQTPGQGLQFLFEYFSETQRNKGNFPGRFSGRQFSNSRSEMNVSTLELGDSALYLCASSPGTAKNIQYFGAGTRLSVL.

The V gene is TRBV6-6, the J gene TRBJ2-7; D might be TRBD1 or TRBD2, each matching 6 bases. This CDR3 comprises 15 residues. Germline CDR1 and CDR2: MNHNY and SVGAGI (reference sequence). V was shortened by 7 bases and J by 7 bases, with 23 bases between the two germline ends. For the CDR3, the DNA is TGTGCCAGCACCATGGGGGGCGCGGGCACTTTGGAGCAGTACTTC. Its protein is CASTMGGAGTLEQYF.

The chain carries TRBV20-1 and TRBJ2-2; 8 bases map to TRBD1. This CDR3 is 15 amino acids long. Germline CDR1 is DFQATT and CDR2 is SNEGSKA (reference sequence). J lost 7 bases, V lost 6 bases, and 13 bases had no gene match. CDR3 DNA sequence: TGCAGTGCCAGGCCGGGACAGGTTCCTTACGGGGAGCTGTTTTTT. Amino acids: CSARPGQVPYGELFF.

This clonotype was counted a few times. This chain connects TRBV20-1 to TRBJ2-1, with 14 bases identical to TRBD2. J was trimmed by 7 bases and V by 4 bases; bases with no gene match: 12. Germline V gene lookup returns CDR1 DFQATT and CDR2 SNEGSKA (reference sequence). The CDR3 totals 17 residues. The CDR3 sequence is CSATPTSGRAGRNEQFF. As DNA, the CDR3 is TGCAGTGCTACACCGACTAGCGGGAGGGCCGGTCGGAATGAGCAGTTCTTC.

The V call is TRBV20-1, the J call TRBJ1-5, with D unclear. Germline CDR1 reads DFQATT; CDR2 reads SNEGSKA (reference sequence). This CDR3 comprises 15 residues. V was shortened by 5 bases and J by 0 bases, with 14 bases between the two germline ends. CDR3 sequence: CSAPRGGDSNQPQHF. DNA of the CDR3: TGCAGTGCTCCCCGGGGAGGCGATAGCAATCAGCCCCAGCATTTT.

The chain couples TRBV29-1 to TRBJ2-1; 10 bases match TRBD2. The CDR3 totals 14 residues. The germline V gene encodes CDR1 SQVTM and CDR2 ANQGSEA. J lost 6 bases, V lost 3 bases, and 5 bases had no gene match. CDR3 DNA sequence: TGCAGCGTTGATCGTAGCGGGAGGTTCAATGAGCAGTTCTTC. Its protein product is CSVDRSGRFNEQFF.

The table lists this clonotype with a count of one. The rearrangement joins TRBV18 to TRBJ2-1, with TRBD2 matching over 14 bases. Trimming removed 3 bases from V and 0 bases from J; junction bases left unmatched: 4. Germline V CDR1 and CDR2: KGHSH, LQKENI. The CDR3 contains 18 residues. CDR3 sequence: CASSPRLAGGSSYNEQFF. The DNA of the CDR3 is TGTGCCAGCTCACCCCGACTAGCGGGAGGGAGCTCCTACAATGAGCAGTTCTTC.

The CDR3 bases are TGCAGTGCTAGAGATCTACAGGGCCGGGATTTTCTGGCCAAAAACATTCAGTACTTC. It specifies CSARDLQGRDFLAKNIQYF. J is TRBJ2-4 and V is TRBV20-1; a weak D match, TRBD1 (6 bases). Per germline, CDR1 DFQATT and CDR2 SNEGSKA (reference sequence). Trimming left V 0 bases short and J 1 base short, with 22 bases between. CDR3 length: 19 amino acids.

This clonotype was observed a handful of times. The V and J genes are TRBV7-2 and TRBJ2-5, with 8 nucleotides matching TRBD2. The J call may be in error: the DNA end matches TRBJ2-7 better. Germline CDR1 reads SGHTA; CDR2 reads FQGNSA. The CDR3 runs to 15 residues. The CDR3, as DNA: TGTGCCAGCAGCTTAGGGCGGGGGGTACCCTACGAGCAGTACTTC. This sequence encodes CASSLGRGVPYEQYF.

The chain links TRBV2 to TRBJ1-1; 7 nucleotides agree with TRBD1. The CDR3 sequence is 15 residues long. After removal of 4 bases from V and 1 base from J, the junction contained 6 bases not matched to a gene. Germline lookup yields CDR1 SNHLY and CDR2 FYNNEI. This chain's CDR3 is CASSVQGLRNTEAFF. The CDR3 DNA follows: TGTGCCAGCAGTGTACAGGGGCTAAGGAACACTGAAGCTTTCTTT.

This clonotype was counted once. V gene TRBV6-6 combines with J gene TRBJ2-1, with 9 bases lining up with TRBD1. V dropped 5 bases and J dropped 8; count of bases not matched to a gene: 7. CDR1 MNHNY and CDR2 SVGAGI come from the germline V gene (reference sequence). CDR3 length: 14 residues. The CDR3 sequence is CASSKGTGNDEQFF. The CDR3 DNA reads as TGTGCCAGCAGTAAAGGGACAGGGAATGATGAGCAGTTCTTC.

This clonotype occurred a few times. This sequence joins TRBV29-1 and TRBJ2-7; D is perhaps TRBD1 or TRBD2 (5 bases each). This CDR3 is 18 amino acids long. Trimming pared 2 bases from V and 6 bases from J, leaving 29 bases between. CDR1 and CDR2 (germline): SQVTM, ANQGSEA. CDR3 bases: TGCAGCGTTGAATTATGGGGGAGTTCGAGGGAATATCCTAGCGAGCAGTACTTC. As protein: CSVELWGSSREYPSEQYF.

This clonotype has just a few counts. This chain uses TRBV7-9 with TRBJ2-1; D remains unclear. Germline V gene data show CDR1 as SEHNR and CDR2 as FQNEAQ (reference sequence). Between the trimmed V and J ends, which lost 2 bases and 5 bases, there was a span of 4 bases. This CDR3 is built from 12 residues. CDR3 coding DNA: TGTGCCAGCAGCTTATATAACAATGAGCAGTTCTTC. Its protein is CASSLYNNEQFF.